These 22 T cell receptor beta chains originate from one sample sequenced in a study of cytomegalovirus exposure and HLA in healthy donors. PCR involved 60 Vbeta and 13 Jbeta primers. The data were produced by immunoSEQ multiplex PCR, yet TCRdb's version contains in-frame clones alone and is incomplete. The data show 120,000 or so clones, with 17% seen just once and approximately 2.9% held by the top ten. Sequenced: PBMCs. These TCRs come from a female donor in good health and CMV-seropositive.

The chain employs TRBV9 and TRBJ2-1; 10 nucleotides match TRBD2. Germline CDR1 reads SGDLS; CDR2 reads YYNGEE. V dropped 0 bases and J dropped 10; count of bases not matched to a gene: 7. The CDR3 has 15 residues. CDR3 protein: CASSVASGGLAEQFF. In DNA form, the CDR3 reads TGTGCCAGCAGCGTAGCTAGCGGGGGTTTGGCGGAGCAGTTCTTC.

The sample holds a few counts of this clone. V gene TRBV9 combines with J gene TRBJ1-5; 10 nucleotides match TRBD1. Trimming at V came to 8 bases and at J to 6 bases, leaving 2 bases not matched to a gene. This CDR3 comprises 12 residues. CDR1 and CDR2 (germline): SGDLS, YYNGEE. This CDR3 reads CASGQGVQPQHF. CDR3 nucleotide sequence: TGTGCCAGTGGACAGGGGGTTCAGCCCCAGCATTTT. Variable domain in full (rest from reference TRBV9 and TRBJ1-5): DSGVTQTPKHLITATGQRVTLRCSPRSGDLSVYWYQQSLDQGLQFLIQYYNGEERAKGNILERFSAQQFPDLHSELNLSSLELGDSALYFCASGQGVQPQHFGDGTRLSIL.

J is TRBJ1-2 and V is TRBV5-1; TRBD1 might be the D (6 bases). Looked up from germline, CDR1 is SGHRS and CDR2 is YFSETQ. There are 16 residues in the CDR3. V lost 0 bases and J lost 6, with 18 bases in between. The CDR3 nucleotides read TGCGCCAGCAGCTTGGGAGGTACGGGGGGCGCAGATGGCTACACCTTC. As protein: CASSLGGTGGADGYTF.

This clone was picked up a small number of times. The chain links TRBV19 to TRBJ1-1; TRBD1 is a possible D gene (6 bases). This CDR3 contains 16 residues. With 4 bases removed from V and 0 bases from J, the gap between germline ends came to 15 bases. Germline CDR1 is LNHDA and CDR2 is SQIVND (reference sequence). The CDR3 is CASSTPMGHLNTEAFF. The CDR3 nucleotides are TGTGCCAGTAGTACTCCAATGGGACATCTGAACACTGAAGCTTTCTTT.

This clone turned up a few times. This chain links TRBV28 with TRBJ1-6; perhaps TRBD1 as D (5 bases). The length of the CDR3 is 15 residues. Germline loops: CDR1 MDHEN, CDR2 SYDVKM. Trimming removed 6 bases at V and 6 bases at J, with 15 bases between. In DNA form, the CDR3 reads TGTGCCAGCAGCCCCAGACAGAATTTTAATTCACCCCTCCACTTT. It translates to CASSPRQNFNSPLHF.

This clone appeared a few times. V gene TRBV7-2 combines with J gene TRBJ1-1, with 7 bases aligning to TRBD1. The V gene end was trimmed by 5 bases and the J gene end by 11 bases; junction bases not matched to a gene: 11. Germline V gene data show CDR1 as SGHTA and CDR2 as FQGNSA. The CDR3 sequence is 13 residues long. CDR3 in amino acids: CASSRTNRGQAFF. CDR3 nucleotide sequence: TGTGCCAGCAGCCGAACGAACAGGGGTCAGGCTTTCTTT.

The DNA of the CDR3 is TGCGCCAGCAGCCCCACCGGGACTAGCGGGGGGGGCTCCTACGAGCAGTACTTC. It yields the protein CASSPTGTSGGGSYEQYF. J is TRBJ2-7 and V is TRBV5-1, with TRBD2 matching over 16 bases. The CDR3 contains 18 residues. Germline assignment: CDR1 SGHRS and CDR2 YFSETQ. With 4 bases clipped from V and 0 bases from J, the junction kept 7 bases outside the gene matches.

There are a few counts of this clone. The chain has TRBV19 and TRBJ2-6, with 11 positions matching TRBD1. Germline CDR1 is LNHDA and CDR2 is SQIVND (reference sequence). The CDR3 loop spans 15 amino acids. The V segment lost 8 bases and the J segment 4 bases; nucleotides outside the gene matches: 4. CDR3: CASGQGAPGANVLTF. CDR3 DNA sequence: TGTGCCAGTGGACAGGGGGCGCCCGGGGCCAACGTCCTGACTTTC.

The V gene is TRBV5-4, the J gene TRBJ2-3, with TRBD2 matching 7 bases. The J segment lost 2 bases and the V segment lost 4 bases, leaving 7 bases of the junction unmatched. CDR1 is SGHNT, CDR2 YYREEE, per germline (reference sequence). There are 15 residues in the CDR3. CDR3 amino acids: CASSGGVADTDTQYF. The CDR3 DNA reads TGTGCCAGCAGCGGGGGGGTAGCGGACACAGATACGCAGTATTTT.

This clone appeared once. The V and J genes are TRBV27 and TRBJ2-7, with a possible D match to TRBD1 (7 bases). CDR3 size: 14 residues. Trimming took off 6 bases at V and 3 bases at J, with 15 bases between the two ends. Looked up from germline, CDR1 is MNHEY and CDR2 is SMNVEV (reference sequence). The DNA of the CDR3 is TGTGCCAGCAGAGAGTACAGGGGACTCTACGAGCAGTACTTC. Translated: CASREYRGLYEQYF.

The J gene is TRBJ1-1, the V gene TRBV7-6; the D is unclear. This CDR3 contains 13 residues. From germline, CDR1 is SGHVS and CDR2 FNYEAQ. Trimming shortened V by 3 bases and J by 1 base, and 6 bases separated the two germline ends. The CDR3 nucleotides are TGTGCCAGCAGCTTTAGTCGGAACACTGAAGCTTTCTTT. Translating it yields CASSFSRNTEAFF.

A few counts support this clone. This rearrangement joins TRBV5-1 to TRBJ2-7, with TRBD1 identical over 7 bases. CDR3 length equals 14 residues. The germline V gene has CDR1 SGHRS and CDR2 YFSETQ. Trimming removed 3 bases from V and 2 bases from J; junction bases left unmatched: 5. CDR3: CASSYRDRTYEQYF. The CDR3 nucleotides are TGCGCCAGCAGCTACCGGGACAGAACCTACGAGCAGTACTTC.

This clone was counted between two and nine times. This chain connects TRBV28 to TRBJ1-4; D remains unclear. CDR1 and CDR2 from the germline V gene are MDHEN and SYDVKM. Trimming cost V 6 bases and J 5 bases, with 13 bases left between them. This CDR3 region has 14 residues. The CDR3 spells CASRGRSVNEKLFF. In nucleotides, the CDR3 is TGTGCCAGCAGGGGTCGTAGCGTGAATGAAAAACTGTTTTTT.

To note about this clone: This likely came from a read error, as a far larger clone is one base away. The V and J genes are TRBV11-2 and TRBJ1-1; weak D call: TRBD1 (6 bases). The germline CDR1 and CDR2 sequences are SGHAT and FQNNGV. Trimming pared 4 bases from V and 1 base from J, leaving 7 bases between. The CDR3 is 13 residues long. The CDR3 sequence: CASSSQGNTEAFF. The CDR3 DNA reads TGTGCCAGCAGCTCACAGGGGAACACTGAAGCTTTCTTT.

The chain has TRBV5-1 and TRBJ2-3, with D perhaps matching TRBD1 (5 bases). Germline V gene sequence: CDR1 SGHRS, CDR2 YFSETQ. The length of the CDR3 is 14 residues. V lost 7 bases to trimming and J lost 2 bases, with 14 bases between them. The CDR3 region has the DNA TGCGCCAGCTCGCAGGGCAGTTTCACAGATACGCAGTATTTT. Its translation: CASSQGSFTDTQYF.

This clone has just a few counts. CDR3 DNA: TGTGCCAGCAGCTCTCGGAGCTCCTACGAGCAGTACTTC. This codes for CASSSRSSYEQYF. This rearrangement joins TRBV7-2 to TRBJ2-7; D is unresolved. Per germline, CDR1 SGHTA and CDR2 FQGNSA. There are 13 residues in the CDR3. Trimming stripped 4 bases from V and 0 bases from J, with 7 bases between.

The CDR3, as DNA: TGTGCCAGCAAAGGCTTAGACAAAACCTACGAGCAGTACTTC. Its protein is CASKGLDKTYEQYF. The chain has TRBV5-4 and TRBJ2-7, with no clear D. The germline gives CDR1 SGHNT, CDR2 YYREEE (reference sequence). The CDR3 is 14 amino acids. Trimming shortened V by 6 bases and J by 2 bases, and 15 bases separated the two germline ends.

This clone came up a few times. The chain joins TRBV25-1 to TRBJ2-7; 7 bases are shared with TRBD2. Losses at the gene ends were 4 bases for V and 3 bases for J; bases not matched to a gene: 12. The V gene's germline CDR1 is MGHDK and CDR2 SYGVNS. The CDR3 covers 16 residues. CDR3 sequence reads: CASSGGRGSPDYEQYF. The CDR3 nucleotides are TGTGCCAGCAGTGGAGGGCGGGGGTCACCGGACTACGAGCAGTACTTC.

The rearrangement uses TRBV27 and TRBJ2-1; 13 bases are a match to TRBD2. This CDR3 has 17 residues. CDR1 is MNHEY, CDR2 SMNVEV, per germline (reference sequence). With 4 bases clipped from V and 5 bases from J, the junction kept 8 bases outside the gene matches. The CDR3 DNA follows: TGTGCCAGCAGTTCAAGGACTAGCGGGGGCCCTAACAATGAGCAGTTCTTC. This encodes CASSSRTSGGPNNEQFF.

For the CDR3, the DNA is TGTGCCAGCAGCTACAGGGTTCTGAATGAAAAACTGTTTTTT. Its protein is CASSYRVLNEKLFF. This chain links TRBV5-6 with TRBJ1-4, with D perhaps TRBD1 (6 bases). CDR3 length equals 14 residues. Trimming left V 3 bases short and J 5 bases short, with 11 bases between. Germline loops: CDR1 SGHDT, CDR2 YYEEEE.

This sequence joins TRBV7-9 and TRBJ2-1; D not certain. The CDR3 has 15 residues. CDR1 and CDR2 from the germline V gene are SEHNR and FQNEAQ (reference sequence). The germline V and J ends were trimmed by 5 bases and 5 bases, with 16 bases remaining between them. CDR3 region: CASSPDITLHNEQFF. The CDR3 DNA is TGTGCCAGCAGCCCCGACATAACTCTACACAATGAGCAGTTCTTC.

This clone was detected a few times. The chain links TRBV5-6 to TRBJ2-1, with D possibly matching TRBD2 (6 bases). The CDR3 length is 17 residues. The V end was cut by 0 bases, the J end by 0 bases, with 13 bases between. CDR1 SGHDT and CDR2 YYEEEE come from the germline V gene. CDR3 nucleotides: TGTGCCAGCAGCTTGGCCCTAAGCGGGTTCTCCTACAATGAGCAGTTCTTC. Encoded protein: CASSLALSGFSYNEQFF.